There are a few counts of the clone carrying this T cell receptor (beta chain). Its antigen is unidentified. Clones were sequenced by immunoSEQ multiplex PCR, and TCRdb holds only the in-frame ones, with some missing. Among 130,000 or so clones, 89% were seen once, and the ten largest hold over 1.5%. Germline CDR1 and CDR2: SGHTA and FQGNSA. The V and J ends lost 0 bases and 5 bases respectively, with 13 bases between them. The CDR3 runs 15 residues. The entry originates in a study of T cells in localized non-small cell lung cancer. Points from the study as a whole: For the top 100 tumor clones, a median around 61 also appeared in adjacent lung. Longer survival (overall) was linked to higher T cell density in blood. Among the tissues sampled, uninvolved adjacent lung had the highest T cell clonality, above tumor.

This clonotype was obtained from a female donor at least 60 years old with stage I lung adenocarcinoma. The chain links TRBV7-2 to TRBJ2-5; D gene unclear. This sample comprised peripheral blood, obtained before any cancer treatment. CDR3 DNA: TGTGCCAGCAGCTTAGCGGCGCGGACCGGGGAGACCCAGTACTTC. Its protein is CASSLAARTGETQYF.